Here is one T cell receptor (beta chain) with its context. The data were taken from a study of CD8+CD57+ T cells in acquired aplastic anemia. Genomic DNA was employed as the template in profiling TCR beta VDJ and CDR3. TCRdb re-called the reads with MiXCR, one entry per CDR3 protein. This table has approximately 190,000 distinct CDR3 sequences, 48% appearing once. By flow cytometry, patients selected for sequencing had shown an expansion of CD8+CD57+ cells. CDR1 MGHDK and CDR2 SYGVNS come from the germline V gene. CDR3 length equals 10 residues. Trimming stripped 9 bases from V and 2 bases from J, with 2 bases between.

The TCR sequence derives from a human donor with aplastic anemia. V is TRBV25-1 and J is TRBJ2-1; unclear D gene. Sequencing input: sorted CD4+, CD8+, or CD8+CD57+ T cells (not recorded which) from PBMCs. The CDR3 DNA sequence: TGTGCCAGTACCTACAATGAGCAGTTCTTC. Its protein is CASTYNEQFF.